Each of the 24 T cell receptor beta chains below was sequenced from the same sample in a study of T cells after yellow fever vaccination. MiXCR was run by TCRdb on the 5' RACE reads, yielding one entry per CDR3 protein. The data hold some 350,000 distinct CDR3 sequences, with approximately 10% observed a single time. The material sequenced was PBMCs, taken on the day of the first yellow fever vaccination. The receptor set was obtained from a man younger than 35 who received the YFV17D yellow fever vaccine.

This clonotype was recorded at least ten times. CDR3: CASSMGTGGAEPQHF. The CDR3 DNA is TGTGCCAGTAGTATGGGGACAGGGGGCGCGGAGCCCCAGCATTTT. V gene TRBV19 combines with J gene TRBJ1-5; TRBD1 aligns across 12 bases. CDR1 and CDR2 (germline): LNHDA, SQIVND (reference sequence). V shed 3 bases, J shed 8 bases, and the junction held 5 bases outside the gene matches. This CDR3 comprises 15 residues. The full variable domain, its missing parts supplied by reference TRBV19 and TRBJ1-5, is DGGITQSPKYLFRKEGQNVTLSCEQNLNHDAMYWYRQDPGQGLRLIYYSQIVNDFQKGDIAEGYSVSREKKESFPLTVTSAQKNPTAFYLCASSMGTGGAEPQHFGDGTRLSIL.

This rearrangement joins TRBV10-2 to TRBJ2-1; TRBD1 aligns across 7 bases. The V gene end was trimmed by 6 bases and the J gene end by 4 bases; junction bases not matched to a gene: 6. CDR1 and CDR2 from the germline V gene are WSHSY and SAAADI. CDR3 size: 14 residues. The CDR3 is CASRVRTGYNEQFF. CDR3 nucleotides: TGCGCCAGCAGGGTCAGGACAGGTTACAATGAGCAGTTCTTC.

In this sample, this clonotype turned up a few times. The gene calls are TRBV11-2 and TRBJ2-7; 10 bases align to TRBD1. Germline trimming cut 7 bases from V and 6 bases from J; bases unmatched to any gene: 12. This CDR3 has 15 residues. Germline CDR1 reads SGHAT; CDR2 reads FQNNGV. Here the CDR3 reads CASTPSGGQGTEQYF. The DNA for the CDR3 is TGTGCCAGCACCCCATCGGGGGGACAGGGGACCGAGCAGTACTTC.

V is TRBV6-2 or TRBV6-3 and J is TRBJ1-1; TRBD1 is a possible D gene (5 bases). The germline V gene encodes CDR1 MNHEY and CDR2 SVGEGT. The CDR3 sequence is 14 residues long. Trimming left V 2 bases short and J 2 bases short, with 9 bases between. CDR3 bases: TGTGCCAGCAGTTACGACGGGGCAAACACTGAAGCTTTCTTT. The encoded protein is CASSYDGANTEAFF.

The rearrangement joins TRBV20-1 to TRBJ2-2; D may be TRBD1 or TRBD2 (6 bases each). V lost 5 bases and J 4 bases, leaving 14 bases between the germline ends. The germline CDR1 and CDR2 sequences are DFQATT and SNEGSKA (reference sequence). The CDR3 is made up of 14 amino acids. CDR3 in DNA: TGCAGTGCTGCGAGGGGGGTCTTCACCGGGGAGCTGTTTTTT. This encodes CSAARGVFTGELFF.

The chain is built from TRBV5-1 and TRBJ1-1, with D possibly TRBD1 on 5 matching bases. The germline V gene encodes CDR1 SGHRS and CDR2 YFSETQ. V gave up 7 bases and J gave up 1 base, with 17 bases separating them. This CDR3 is 15 amino acids long. DNA for the CDR3: TGCGCCAGCGGACATCCCGACATTCGGAACACTGAAGCTTTCTTT. Residues: CASGHPDIRNTEAFF. Full variable domain (rest looked up from reference TRBV5-1 and TRBJ1-1): KAGVTQTPRYLIKTRGQQVTLSCSPISGHRSVSWYQQTPGQGLQFLFEYFSETQRNKGNFPGRFSGRQFSNSRSEMNVSTLELGDSALYLCASGHPDIRNTEAFFGQGTRLTVV.

This clonotype has ten or more counts. The gene calls are TRBV3-1 and TRBJ2-1; no firm D call. The ends were cut back, 8 bases at V and 3 bases at J, with 5 bases in the middle. The CDR3 contains 11 residues. CDR1 is LGHDT, CDR2 YNNKEL, per germline (reference sequence). In DNA, the CDR3 is TGTGCCAGCCAACTCTACAATGAGCAGTTCTTC. Encoded protein: CASQLYNEQFF.

J is TRBJ2-3 and V is TRBV9; TRBD2 matches 10 bases. The trim removed 3 bases at V and 2 bases at J, leaving 6 bases unmatched. The germline V gene encodes CDR1 SGDLS and CDR2 YYNGEE. The CDR3 is made up of 16 amino acids. CDR3 sequence (DNA): TGTGCCAGCAGCGACCAGCGGGGGGGTGCCACAGATACGCAGTATTTT. This encodes CASSDQRGGATDTQYF.

This clonotype was picked up many times. The chain is built from TRBV20-1 and TRBJ2-1; D unclear. Trimming pared 1 base from V and 6 bases from J, leaving 7 bases between. The germline V gene has CDR1 DFQATT and CDR2 SNEGSKA (reference sequence). CDR3 length equals 12 residues. The CDR3 is CSARGWGNEQFF. The CDR3 bases are TGCAGTGCTAGAGGGTGGGGCAATGAGCAGTTCTTC.

This clonotype has just a few counts. The genes are TRBV6-4 and TRBJ1-1; no clear D gene. Germline V gene lookup returns CDR1 MRHNA and CDR2 SNTAGT. V was clipped by 6 bases and J by 8 bases, with 7 bases between them. This CDR3 contains 10 residues. In nucleotides, the CDR3 is TGTGCCAGCAGGCAGCGAGAAGCTTTCTTT. This encodes CASRQREAFF.

The table lists this clonotype with many counts. V gene TRBV6-1 combines with J gene TRBJ1-1; D is possibly TRBD1 (6 bases). This CDR3 has 16 residues. The V and J ends lost 6 bases and 0 bases respectively, with 17 bases between them. Germline V CDR1 and CDR2: MNHNS, SASEGT. The CDR3 reads CASRADRMSMNTEAFF. As DNA, the CDR3 is TGTGCCAGCAGAGCTGACAGGATGAGCATGAACACTGAAGCTTTCTTT.

V usage is TRBV7-2 and J usage is TRBJ2-2; unclear D gene. Trimming took 4 bases from V and 6 from J, leaving 12 bases between them. The CDR3 is made up of 14 amino acids. The germline gives CDR1 SGHTA, CDR2 FQGNSA. As DNA, the CDR3 is TGTGCCAGCAGCTCGAGTCAGTTCGCCGGGGAGCTGTTTTTT. Protein product: CASSSSQFAGELFF.

The chain employs TRBV12-3 or TRBV12-4 and TRBJ1-6; D is possibly TRBD1 (6 bases). Trimming pared 3 bases from V and 0 bases from J, leaving 15 bases between. CDR3 length: 18 residues. The DNA for the CDR3 is TGTGCCAGCAGTTTTGGGACACCGGCAAGCTCCTATAATTCACCCCTCCACTTT. Translating gives CASSFGTPASSYNSPLHF.

The table lists this clonotype with many counts. The rearrangement uses TRBV2 and TRBJ2-7; D is unresolved. Trimming left V 5 bases short and J 7 bases short, with 24 bases between. The CDR3 contains 16 residues. Germline assignment: CDR1 SNHLY and CDR2 FYNNEI. For the CDR3, the DNA is TGTGCCAGCAGTAGATCCCGCCAGGCCGGGTGGTTGGAGCAGTACTTC. This sequence encodes CASSRSRQAGWLEQYF.

This clonotype has only a few counts. The chain combines TRBV4-1 with TRBJ2-1; unclear D gene. V was pared by 3 bases and J by 8 bases, with 8 bases between. The CDR3 is 12 residues long. CDR1 is MGHRA, CDR2 YSYEKL, per germline. The CDR3 sequence is CASSQGKDEQFF. DNA for the CDR3: TGCGCCAGCAGCCAGGGTAAGGATGAGCAGTTCTTC.

This clonotype was seen a handful of times. The rearrangement links TRBV6-5 to TRBJ2-1, with TRBD1 matching over 7 bases. V was pared by 0 bases and J by 0 bases, with 8 bases of the junction left unmatched. The CDR3 has 18 residues. Germline CDR1 reads MNHEY; CDR2 reads SVGAGI. The CDR3 DNA reads TGTGCCAGCAGTTACTCCGGGACAGCCGCAAGCTCCTACAATGAGCAGTTCTTC. Its protein is CASSYSGTAASSYNEQFF.

The chain carries TRBV5-5 and TRBJ2-7, with TRBD2 identical over 12 bases. Germline V gives CDR1 SGHKS, CDR2 YYEKEE (reference sequence). Germline trimming cut 6 bases from V and 6 bases from J; bases unmatched to any gene: 1. The length of the CDR3 is 12 residues. CDR3 sequence: CASKLAGGEQYV. The CDR3 bases are TGTGCCAGCAAACTAGCGGGGGGCGAGCAGTACGTC.

The sample holds many counts of this clonotype. The chain carries TRBV9 and TRBJ1-1; possibly TRBD1 for D (6 bases). The germline V gene has CDR1 SGDLS and CDR2 YYNGEE. Trimming shortened V by 6 bases and J by 1 base, and 7 bases separated the two germline ends. The CDR3 extends over 12 amino acids. The CDR3: CASNRENTEAFF. The CDR3 bases are TGTGCCAGCAACAGGGAGAACACTGAAGCTTTCTTT.

This clonotype occurred many times. The chain recombines TRBV28 with TRBJ1-4; no reliable D call. Trimming removed 3 bases at V and 11 bases at J, with 13 bases between. The length of the CDR3 is 13 residues. The germline V gene has CDR1 MDHEN and CDR2 SYDVKM. The CDR3 sequence: CASSFATTSKLFF. The CDR3 DNA follows: TGTGCCAGCAGTTTTGCGACCACCTCTAAACTGTTTTTT.

This clonotype was detected many times. V is TRBV7-2 and J is TRBJ1-6; the match to TRBD1 covers 10 bases. CDR3 size: 13 residues. Germline loops: CDR1 SGHTA, CDR2 FQGNSA. V lost 5 bases to trimming and J lost 14 bases; unmatched junction nucleotides: 6. CDR3 nucleotide sequence: TGTGCCAGCAGCCAACGGGACAGGGGAACCCTCCACTTT. Protein product: CASSQRDRGTLHF.

The V call is TRBV7-2, the J call TRBJ2-3, with D uncertain. The germline V and J ends were trimmed by 0 bases and 2 bases, with 6 bases remaining between them. Per the germline V gene, CDR1 is SGHTA and CDR2 is FQGNSA. The CDR3 has 14 residues. The CDR3 protein is CASSLAPDTDTQYF. For the CDR3, the DNA is TGTGCCAGCAGCTTAGCGCCGGACACAGATACGCAGTATTTT.

There are a few counts of this clonotype. The chain joins TRBV7-8 to TRBJ2-3; D might be TRBD1 (5 bases). Germline CDR1 is SGHVS and CDR2 is FQNEAQ. V was cut by 7 bases and J by 1 base, with 12 bases left in between. The CDR3 consists of 14 residues. CDR3 residues: CASTLIGGTDTQYF. DNA of the CDR3: TGTGCCAGCACCCTAATAGGGGGCACAGATACGCAGTATTTT.

This clonotype was seen ten or more times. The chain has TRBV20-1 and TRBJ2-3, with no clear D. Between the trimmed V and J ends, which lost 0 bases and 0 bases, there was a span of 10 bases. This CDR3 is 15 amino acids long. The germline CDR1 and CDR2 sequences are DFQATT and SNEGSKA (reference sequence). The CDR3 DNA is TGCAGTGCTAGAGATCCCCGGTATAGCACAGATACGCAGTATTTT. This sequence encodes CSARDPRYSTDTQYF.

This clonotype came up a few times. The J gene is TRBJ2-2, the V gene TRBV12-3 or TRBV12-4; D is perhaps TRBD1 (7 bases). V lost 6 bases to trimming and J lost 6 bases, with 20 bases between them. The CDR3 has 16 residues. This chain's CDR3 is CASSLRQGLLAGELFF. The CDR3, as DNA: TGTGCCAGCAGCCTCAGACAGGGACTCTTGGCCGGGGAGCTGTTTTTT.